Below, one TCR beta chain is given with its context. Its target is not known. This sample was taken from a study of tumor-infiltrating lymphocytes in primary liver carcinoma. At the level of the study: Sequenced samples came back with roughly 3.65 to 8 million productive TCRbeta reads, and the counts looked alike across tissue types. Whole-study findings and limits: Tumor region pairs overlapped more than did tumor-adjacent and tumor-blood pairs. Tumor specimens were characterized by a significantly higher top-250-clone fraction than blood (p = 0.039).

Germline CDR1 SGHAT, CDR2 FQNNGV. CDR3 size: 19 residues. TCR beta cDNA was reverse-transcribed from roughly 520 ng of total RNA. The reaction used a constant-region primer and ProtoScript II reverse transcriptase. Three nested multiplex PCR rounds, a slightly modified ARM-PCR, produced the libraries for TCR beta. Primers for the first two PCR rounds were TRBV1-TRBV30 forward primers and a C-beta reverse primer (approximately 10 cycles per round). One entry per CDR3 protein, called by TCRdb with MiXCR from the multiplex PCR reads. The table includes fewer than 85,000 distinct CDR3 sequences, 65% to 75% detected once. DNA and RNA were both co-extracted from around 20-30 mg of bulk tissue that had not been sorted. Enrolled patients were chronically infected with HBV and treatment-naive.

The sequence derives from a man aged 35 to 55 with primary liver carcinoma and hepatitis B virus infection. The chain couples TRBV11-2 to TRBJ2-1, with 7 bases fitting TRBD2. Sequenced: tumor-adjacent normal liver tissue. CDR3 sequence: CNSSPASGTGLSSYNEQFF. Written as DNA, the CDR3 is TGTAACAGCAGCCCAGCTAGCGGAACCGGCCTGAGCTCCTACAATGAGCAGTTCTTC.